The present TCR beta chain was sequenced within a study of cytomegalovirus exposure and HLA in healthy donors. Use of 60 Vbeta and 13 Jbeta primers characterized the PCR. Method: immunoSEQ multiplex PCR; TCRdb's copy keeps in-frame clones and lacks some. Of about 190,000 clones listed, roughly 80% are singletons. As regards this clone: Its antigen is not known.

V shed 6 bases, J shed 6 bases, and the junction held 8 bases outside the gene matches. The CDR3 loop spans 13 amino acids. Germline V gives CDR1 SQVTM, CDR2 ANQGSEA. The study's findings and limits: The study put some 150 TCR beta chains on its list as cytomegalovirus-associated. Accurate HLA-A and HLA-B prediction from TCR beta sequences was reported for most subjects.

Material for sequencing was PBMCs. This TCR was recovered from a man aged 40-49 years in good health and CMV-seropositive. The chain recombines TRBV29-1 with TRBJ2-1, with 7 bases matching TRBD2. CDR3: CSVRGGRGNEQFF. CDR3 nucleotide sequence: TGCAGCGTCCGTGGCGGGAGAGGCAATGAGCAGTTCTTC.